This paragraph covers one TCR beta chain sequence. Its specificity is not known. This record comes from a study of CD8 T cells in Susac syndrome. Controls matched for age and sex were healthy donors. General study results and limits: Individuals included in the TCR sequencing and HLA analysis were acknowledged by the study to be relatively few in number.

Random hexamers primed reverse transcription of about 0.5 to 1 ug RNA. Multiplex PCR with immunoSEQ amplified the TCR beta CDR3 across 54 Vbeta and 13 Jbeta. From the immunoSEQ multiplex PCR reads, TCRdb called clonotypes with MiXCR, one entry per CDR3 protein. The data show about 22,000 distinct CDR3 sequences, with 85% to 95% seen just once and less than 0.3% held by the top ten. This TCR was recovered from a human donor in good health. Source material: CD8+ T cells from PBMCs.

The CDR3 loop reads CASSQESSYNEQFF. CDR3 bases: TGTGCCAGCAGCCAGGAGAGCTCCTACAATGAGCAGTTCTTC. This chain connects TRBV7-9 to TRBJ2-1, with D hard to call. This CDR3 comprises 14 residues. Germline assignment: CDR1 SEHNR and CDR2 FQNEAQ (reference sequence). V was clipped by 5 bases and J by 0 bases, with 8 bases between them.